The source of this T cell receptor beta chain is a study of OX40 agonist ivuxolimab in advanced cancers. With regard to the full study: The costimulatory receptor OX40 (CD134) was targeted by ivuxolimab, a fully human IgG2 agonistic monoclonal antibody. Intravenous ivuxolimab was administered to patients every 2 weeks at six dose levels: 0.01, 0.1, 0.3, 1.5, 3 and 10 mg/kg. Of the approximately 53 patients in dose escalation, about 20 had hepatocellular carcinoma, some 15 had melanoma, 9 had renal cell carcinoma and 9 had head and neck cancer. A male proportion of around 81% and a mean age of approximately 60 years, ranging from 23 to 79, were recorded for the dose-escalation cohort. Prior anti-PD-1, anti-PD-L1 or anti-CTLA-4 therapy was permitted, and checkpoint inhibitors had been received by about 37% of dose-escalation patients. Partial responses occurred in three dose-escalation patients: two with cutaneous melanoma and one with hepatocellular carcinoma. Peripheral TCRbeta sequencing aimed to test whether ivuxolimab altered TCR sequence diversity and caused clonal T-cell expansion. The monotherapy dose-escalation portion (N = 52 patients) of the phase I ivuxolimab trial is reported in the paper.

Genomic DNA was isolated from the sorted cells so that the TCRbeta CDR3 region could be sequenced. The immunoSEQ Assay was used for sequencing of TCRbeta CDR3 regions. Drawn from immuneACCESS, this table holds only the in-frame rearrangements with V and J called that TCRdb kept. Clones are partly lost; checked studies trace under half to an unresolved V gene and leave the rest unexplained. The sample table records around 92,000 clones; approximately 94% of these occur just once. The top ten hold about 0.18% of the sample. Results and caveats for the whole study, not just this receptor: After ivuxolimab, expanded clones were on average more numerous among CD8+ T cells than among CD4+ T cells. In the 0.1-3.0 mg/kg groups, partial responders were among the patients with the lowest normalized peripheral clonal expansion, particularly in CD8+ T cells. Low levels of normalized T-cell clonal expansion were also seen in some patients who did not respond. At doses of 0.1 to 3.0 mg/kg, clonal expansion of both CD4+ and CD8+ T cells in blood was seen between baseline and week 6. The antigen specificity of the clonally expanded peripheral T cells was not determined.

Patients with a history of autoimmune disease or receiving systemic immunosuppression were excluded from the trial. Peripheral blood for TCR sequencing was drawn from every dose cohort at baseline, at cycle 4 day 1 and at cycle 7 day 1. The samples were taken from a phase I, first-in-human, multicenter, open-label dose-escalation trial of ivuxolimab. Adults with locally advanced or metastatic melanoma, renal cell, hepatocellular, or head and neck squamous cell carcinoma were enrolled in the trial. Before TCR sequencing, CD4+ T cells and CD8+ T cells were sorted from peripheral blood as separate populations. To note about this clone: Which antigen it targets is not known. Base qualities are not at hand, and no much larger clone is one base apart.

Sequences MNHEY (CDR1) and SMNVEV (CDR2) are obtained from the germline V gene (reference sequence). V loses 4 bases at its end and J loses 0 bases; junction bases beyond the gene matches: 0. From cysteine to phenylalanine, the CDR3 is 16 amino acids long. Here the CDR3 DNA is all that survives: 48 bases in frame from base 1. The chain uses TRBV27 and TRBJ2-6, with 10 central nucleotides matching TRBD1. The sequence was obtained from an adult with an advanced solid tumor such as melanoma, head and neck, liver or kidney cancer. This specimen consisted of CD4+ or CD8+ T cells sorted from blood, obtained in a trial of the OX40 agonist ivuxolimab. The CDR3 protein: CASSWTGGSGANVLTF. Read as DNA, the sequence is TGTGCCAGCAGTTGGACAGGGGGCTCTGGGGCCAACGTCCTGACTTTC.